This is a list of T cell receptor beta chains from one sample in a study of blood T cell repertoires in COVID-19. The data were produced by immunoSEQ multiplex PCR, yet TCRdb's version contains in-frame clones alone and is incomplete. This table holds some 220,000 clones, around 81% found once. Sample: peripheral blood. The receptors originated from a woman in her seventies with acute or convalescent COVID-19. Each CDR3 is given with its conserved first and last residue. The D gene is left open where the match is weak.

d_gene: TRBD1; j_gene: TRBJ2-2; v_gene: TRBV5-1; CDR3aa: CASSLQQGAGGELFF; CDR3nt: TGCGCCAGCAGCTTGCAACAGGGGGCCGGCGGGGAGCTGTTTTTT
d_gene: TRBD2; j_gene: TRBJ2-5; v_gene: TRBV4-1; CDR3aa: CASSQAGGRETQYF; CDR3nt: TGCGCCAGCAGCCAAGCCGGGGGGAGAGAGACCCAGTACTTC
d_gene: TRBD2; j_gene: TRBJ2-2; v_gene: TRBV29-1; CDR3aa: CSGRGLAGGTGELFF; CDR3nt: TGCAGCGGCCGGGGACTAGCGGGAGGAACCGGGGAGCTGTTTTTT
d_gene: TRBD1; j_gene: TRBJ2-3; v_gene: TRBV2; CDR3aa: CATQTGTGYQDTQYF; CDR3nt: TGTGCCACCCAGACCGGGACAGGGTATCAAGATACGCAGTATTTT
d_gene: .; j_gene: TRBJ1-6; v_gene: TRBV5-1; CDR3aa: CASSLEARGNSPLHF; CDR3nt: TGCGCCAGCAGCTTGGAAGCACGGGGGAATTCACCCCTCCACTTT
d_gene: .; j_gene: TRBJ2-1; v_gene: TRBV7-8; CDR3aa: CASSHGGSEQFF; CDR3nt: TGTGCCAGCAGCCATGGGGGCAGTGAGCAGTTCTTC
d_gene: TRBD1; j_gene: TRBJ1-4; v_gene: TRBV19; CDR3aa: CASSVGDRGREKLFF; CDR3nt: TGTGCCAGTAGCGTCGGGGACAGGGGTCGTGAAAAACTGTTTTTT
d_gene: .; j_gene: TRBJ2-5; v_gene: TRBV6-6; CDR3aa: CASRRARDFRRETQYF; CDR3nt: TGTGCCAGCAGGCGCGCGAGGGACTTCCGTAGGGAGACCCAGTACTTC
d_gene: .; j_gene: TRBJ2-7; v_gene: TRBV4-2; CDR3aa: CASSQRGDSMNEQYF; CDR3nt: TGTGCCAGCAGCCAAAGGGGGGACAGCATGAACGAGCAGTACTTC
d_gene: TRBD1; j_gene: TRBJ1-1; v_gene: TRBV3-1/TRBV3-2; CDR3aa: CASSPRVGQREAFF; CDR3nt: TGTGCCAGCAGCCCACGAGTGGGACAGCGCGAAGCTTTCTTT
d_gene: .; j_gene: TRBJ1-5; v_gene: TRBV10-3; CDR3aa: CAISEDLFRGNQPQHF; CDR3nt: TGTGCCATCAGTGAGGACTTGTTTCGGGGGAATCAGCCCCAGCATTTT
d_gene: .; j_gene: TRBJ1-1; v_gene: TRBV30; CDR3aa: CAWSETLNTEAFF; CDR3nt: TGTGCCTGGAGTGAGACTCTGAACACTGAAGCTTTCTTT
d_gene: .; j_gene: TRBJ1-6; v_gene: TRBV6-5; CDR3aa: CASRDSLYSPLHF; CDR3nt: TGTGCCAGCAGGGACAGCCTATATTCACCCCTCCACTTT
d_gene: TRBD2; j_gene: TRBJ2-2; v_gene: TRBV7-8; CDR3aa: CASSLWGGTGELFF; CDR3nt: TGTGCCAGCAGCTTGTGGGGGGGCACCGGGGAGCTGTTTTTT
d_gene: TRBD2; j_gene: TRBJ2-1; v_gene: TRBV15; CDR3aa: CATSRGTSGQLGNEQFF; CDR3nt: TGTGCCACCAGCAGAGGGACTAGCGGTCAATTGGGGAATGAGCAGTTCTTC
d_gene: TRBD1; j_gene: TRBJ2-2; v_gene: TRBV7-2; CDR3aa: CASSSRQGGELFF; CDR3nt: TGTGCCAGCAGCTCCAGACAGGGAGGGGAGCTGTTTTTT
d_gene: TRBD1; j_gene: TRBJ2-7; v_gene: TRBV25-1; CDR3aa: CASSQTGVGSYEQYF; CDR3nt: TGTGCCAGCAGTCAGACAGGGGTCGGCTCCTACGAGCAGTACTTC
d_gene: .; j_gene: TRBJ2-3; v_gene: TRBV7-2; CDR3aa: CASNARVRTDTQYF; CDR3nt: TGTGCCAGCAACGCCAGGGTCCGTACAGATACGCAGTATTTT
d_gene: TRBD1; j_gene: TRBJ1-5; v_gene: TRBV4-2; CDR3aa: CASSQGSTGNQPQHF; CDR3nt: TGTGCCAGCAGCCAGGGGTCGACAGGGAATCAGCCCCAGCATTTT
d_gene: .; j_gene: TRBJ2-2; v_gene: TRBV3-1/TRBV3-2; CDR3aa: CASSQSRTTGELFF; CDR3nt: TGTGCCAGCAGCCAGTCCCGGACAACCGGGGAGCTGTTTTTT
d_gene: .; j_gene: TRBJ2-3; v_gene: TRBV3-1/TRBV3-2; CDR3aa: CASSQVYPQRPDTQYF; CDR3nt: TGTGCCAGCAGCCAGGTATATCCCCAGCGGCCAGATACGCAGTATTTT
d_gene: .; j_gene: TRBJ1-1; v_gene: TRBV19; CDR3aa: CASSILSGEAFF; CDR3nt: TGTGCCAGTAGTATTCTGAGCGGAGAAGCTTTCTTT
d_gene: .; j_gene: TRBJ1-5; v_gene: TRBV27; CDR3aa: CASSPATGRGQPQHF; CDR3nt: TGTGCCAGCAGTCCGGCTACGGGGAGGGGGCAGCCCCAGCATTTT